Listed below are T cell receptor beta chains from one sample, sequenced in a study of molecular identifiers for immune sequencing clone quantification. One entry per CDR3 protein, called by TCRdb with MiXCR from the PCR reads. The sample records under 650,000 distinct CDR3 sequences, around 20% being singletons. The sequencing input was naive CD8+ T cells from blood, with Jurkat cell RNA spiked in. The receptors derive from a human donor in good health. Some libraries in this study had Jurkat cell RNA spiked in. CDR3s include the opening cysteine and the closing phenylalanine or tryptophan. Fields, in order: J gene, CDR3 length, V gene, CDR3 protein.

J gene: TRBJ1-1
CDR3 length: 13
V gene: TRBV10-1
CDR3 protein: CASSPGLETEAFF

J gene: TRBJ2-7
CDR3 length: 18
V gene: TRBV7-6
CDR3 protein: CASSTDSTYRDRSYEQYF

J gene: TRBJ2-1
CDR3 length: 15
V gene: TRBV6-4
CDR3 protein: CASSDGTAEDNEQFF

J gene: TRBJ1-6
CDR3 length: 18
V gene: TRBV4-3
CDR3 protein: CASSQDSSPFGTNSPLHF

J gene: TRBJ1-1
CDR3 length: 15
V gene: TRBV4-3
CDR3 protein: CASRILNGGNTEAFF

J gene: TRBJ2-5
CDR3 length: 17
V gene: TRBV9
CDR3 protein: CASSVGQGTAAQETQYF

J gene: TRBJ2-3
CDR3 length: 17
V gene: TRBV6-2/TRBV6-3
CDR3 protein: CASSPRGLAGATDTQYF

J gene: TRBJ1-1
CDR3 length: 17
V gene: TRBV2
CDR3 protein: CASSEAFRGGVDTEAFF

J gene: TRBJ1-5
CDR3 length: 16
V gene: TRBV28
CDR3 protein: CASSFLGTGWNQPQHF

J gene: TRBJ1-5
CDR3 length: 14
V gene: TRBV7-2
CDR3 protein: CASSLEDPNQPQHF

J gene: TRBJ2-7
CDR3 length: 13
V gene: TRBV6-2/TRBV6-3
CDR3 protein: CASRTWTALEQYF

J gene: TRBJ2-7
CDR3 length: 13
V gene: TRBV19
CDR3 protein: CATSGGTSYEQYF

J gene: TRBJ2-1
CDR3 length: 13
V gene: TRBV19
CDR3 protein: CASSIDLDYEQFF

J gene: TRBJ2-7
CDR3 length: 14
V gene: TRBV27
CDR3 protein: CASSWGSPTYEQYF

J gene: TRBJ2-3
CDR3 length: 13
V gene: TRBV7-9
CDR3 protein: CASSGAGTTTQYF

J gene: TRBJ2-7
CDR3 length: 13
V gene: TRBV29-1
CDR3 protein: CSVGGGSSYEQYF

J gene: TRBJ2-3
CDR3 length: 17
V gene: TRBV5-8
CDR3 protein: CASSFGRTGLPGDTQYF

J gene: TRBJ2-2
CDR3 length: 16
V gene: TRBV7-9
CDR3 protein: CASSLGTGENTGELFF

J gene: TRBJ2-7
CDR3 length: 14
V gene: TRBV4-1
CDR3 protein: CASSQGAPGYEQYF

J gene: TRBJ1-5
CDR3 length: 15
V gene: TRBV2
CDR3 protein: CASSEEGYSNQPQHF

J gene: TRBJ1-1
CDR3 length: 15
V gene: TRBV5-6
CDR3 protein: CASSLGRAVVTEAFF

J gene: TRBJ2-7
CDR3 length: 14
V gene: TRBV2
CDR3 protein: CASSEEGALNEQYF

J gene: TRBJ2-1
CDR3 length: 15
V gene: TRBV5-4
CDR3 protein: CASSPPLLARDEQFF

J gene: TRBJ2-7
CDR3 length: 13
V gene: TRBV6-5
CDR3 protein: CASSYGRANEQYF

J gene: TRBJ2-3
CDR3 length: 16
V gene: TRBV14
CDR3 protein: CASSQVAGGGTDTQYF

J gene: TRBJ2-4
CDR3 length: 17
V gene: TRBV6-2/TRBV6-3
CDR3 protein: CASSYFQQSLAKNIQYF

J gene: TRBJ2-7
CDR3 length: 17
V gene: TRBV18
CDR3 protein: CASSPSGRALGAYEQYF

J gene: TRBJ2-3
CDR3 length: 19
V gene: TRBV12-3/TRBV12-4
CDR3 protein: CASSLRGAGPLYDTDTQYF

J gene: TRBJ2-2
CDR3 length: 16
V gene: TRBV28
CDR3 protein: CASTPGQGASTGELFF

J gene: TRBJ1-1
CDR3 length: 14
V gene: TRBV2
CDR3 protein: CASSDPGTVTEAFF

J gene: TRBJ2-2
CDR3 length: 15
V gene: TRBV30
CDR3 protein: CAWSVLAEYTGELFF

J gene: TRBJ1-2
CDR3 length: 12
V gene: TRBV12-3/TRBV12-4
CDR3 protein: CASSPDPTEETF

J gene: TRBJ1-5
CDR3 length: 16
V gene: TRBV24-1
CDR3 protein: CATSDTPGSGNQPQHF

J gene: TRBJ1-6
CDR3 length: 17
V gene: TRBV7-6
CDR3 protein: CASSLGSERSYNSPLHF

J gene: TRBJ2-1
CDR3 length: 16
V gene: TRBV7-3
CDR3 protein: CASSPQAGGPYNEQFF